Reported below is one T cell receptor (beta chain). Some clones are missing from TCRdb's copy, which holds only in-frame ones; the method was immunoSEQ multiplex PCR. The repertoire holds approximately 48,000 clones, with roughly 89% as singletons. The V gene lost 1 base and the J gene lost 7 bases, with 19 bases spanning the gap. Per the germline V gene, CDR1 is MNHNS and CDR2 is SASEGT. CDR3 length: 16 residues. This entry is derived from a study of PD-L1 blockade in urothelial cancer. Study-wide context: The median T cell count in blood samples was more than 110,000.

Time point of the sample: pretreatment peripheral blood. The input for sequencing was PBMCs, taken around atezolizumab (anti-PD-L1) treatment. The V and J genes are TRBV6-1 and TRBJ1-1; D remains unclear. This sequence was found in a woman aged 55-69 years with urothelial cancer. CDR3 protein: CASSEVRGHVGGEAFF. DNA of the CDR3: TGTGCCAGCAGTGAAGTCAGAGGCCATGTTGGAGGTGAAGCTTTCTTT.